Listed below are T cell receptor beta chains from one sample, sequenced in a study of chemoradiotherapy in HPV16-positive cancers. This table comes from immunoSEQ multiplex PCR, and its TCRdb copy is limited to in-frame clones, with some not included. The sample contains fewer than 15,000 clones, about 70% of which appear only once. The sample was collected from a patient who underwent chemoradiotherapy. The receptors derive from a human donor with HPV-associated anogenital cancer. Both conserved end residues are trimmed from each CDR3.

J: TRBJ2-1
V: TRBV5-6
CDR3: ASSLGLTSYNEQF

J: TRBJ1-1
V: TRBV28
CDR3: ASSPRDVLAAF

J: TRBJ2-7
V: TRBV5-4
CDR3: ASSSSGTVLFYEQY

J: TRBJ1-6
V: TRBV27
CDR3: ASSSQSTGAMNSPLH

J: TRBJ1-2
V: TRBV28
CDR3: AISPGRDYGYT

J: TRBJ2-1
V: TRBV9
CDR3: ASSPRLAGGPGYNEQF

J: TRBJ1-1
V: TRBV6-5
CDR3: ASKVTGMGNTEAF

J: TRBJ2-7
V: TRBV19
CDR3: ASSIGLAVREEQY

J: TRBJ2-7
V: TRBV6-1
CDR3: ASSSRAGYYEQY

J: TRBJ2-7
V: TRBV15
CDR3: ATSRDLGYEQY

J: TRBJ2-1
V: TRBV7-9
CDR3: ASSATSDNEQF

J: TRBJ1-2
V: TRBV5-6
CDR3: ASLGEGGNYGYT

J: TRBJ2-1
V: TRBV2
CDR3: ASSRNQGAGEQF

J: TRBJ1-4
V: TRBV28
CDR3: ASTSFEKLF

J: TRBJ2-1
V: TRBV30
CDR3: AWTATGPNEQF

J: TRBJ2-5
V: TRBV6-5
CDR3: ASSSPGQGQETQY

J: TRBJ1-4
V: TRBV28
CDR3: ASSLGWQGGEKLF

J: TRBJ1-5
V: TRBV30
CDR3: AWRGGQGPNQPQH

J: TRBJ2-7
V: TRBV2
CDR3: ASSEDGAYEQY

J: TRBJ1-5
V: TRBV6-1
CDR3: ASSGGRGRRVFNQPQH

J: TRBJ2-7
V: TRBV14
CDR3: ASSQGVRSYEQY

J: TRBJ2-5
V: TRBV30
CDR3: AWSKPSGRRETQY

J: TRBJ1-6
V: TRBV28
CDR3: ASQEGGGMGSPLH

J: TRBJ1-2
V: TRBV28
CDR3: ASTEEADRKAVGYT

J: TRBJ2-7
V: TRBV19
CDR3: ASRTGIGEQY

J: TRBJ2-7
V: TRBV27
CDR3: ASSPAGTGVYEQY

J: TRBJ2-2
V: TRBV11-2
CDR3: ASSLDRVGELF

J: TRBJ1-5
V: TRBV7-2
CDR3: ASSLVGGSDQPQH

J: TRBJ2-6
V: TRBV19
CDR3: ASQDGHSGANVLT

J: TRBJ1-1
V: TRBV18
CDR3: ASSPPSRGKSAEAF

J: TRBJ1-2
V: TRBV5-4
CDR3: ASSLAADRGYT

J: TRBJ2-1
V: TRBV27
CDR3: ASSPLAGGFLSGSYNEQF